This T cell receptor (beta chain) was obtained from a study of T cells in localized non-small cell lung cancer. Study-wide results and caveats: Measurement of T cell clonality placed uninvolved adjacent lung highest, above the level in tumor.

As to this clone: Its antigen is unknown.

Germline V gene data show CDR1 as SGDLS and CDR2 as YYNGEE. Trimming took 4 bases from V and 5 from J, leaving 7 bases between them. The CDR3 consists of 12 residues. TCRdb's copy holds only in-frame clones and misses some; the assay was immunoSEQ multiplex PCR. The table has about 46,000 clones, 81% seen once; the top ten hold more than 15%. The receptor's source is a man aged 40 to 70 with stage III lung adenocarcinoma. The sequenced sample was peripheral blood mononuclear cells, obtained before any cancer treatment. The chain combines TRBV9 with TRBJ2-1; D unclear. CDR3 DNA: TGTGCCAGCAGCCTCGGTAACAATGAGCAGTTCTTC. Its translation is CASSLGNNEQFF. The complete variable domain, with remaining parts taken from reference TRBV9 and TRBJ2-1, reads DSGVTQTPKHLITATGQRVTLRCSPRSGDLSVYWYQQSLDQGLQFLIQYYNGEERAKGNILERFSAQQFPDLHSELNLSSLELGDSALYFCASSLGNNEQFFGPGTRLTVL.